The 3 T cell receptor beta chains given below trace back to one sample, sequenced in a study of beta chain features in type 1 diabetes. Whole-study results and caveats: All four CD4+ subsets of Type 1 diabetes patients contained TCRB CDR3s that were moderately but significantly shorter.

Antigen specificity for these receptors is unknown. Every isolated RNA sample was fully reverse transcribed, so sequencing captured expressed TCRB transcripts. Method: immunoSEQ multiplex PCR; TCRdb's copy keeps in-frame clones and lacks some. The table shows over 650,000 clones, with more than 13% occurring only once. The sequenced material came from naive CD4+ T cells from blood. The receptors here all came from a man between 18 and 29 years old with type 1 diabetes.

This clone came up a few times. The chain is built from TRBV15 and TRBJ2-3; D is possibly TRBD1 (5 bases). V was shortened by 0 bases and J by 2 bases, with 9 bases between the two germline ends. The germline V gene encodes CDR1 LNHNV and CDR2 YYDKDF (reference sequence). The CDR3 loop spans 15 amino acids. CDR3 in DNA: TGTGCCACCAGCAGAGAAAGACAGCTCACAGATACGCAGTATTTT. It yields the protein CATSRERQLTDTQYF.

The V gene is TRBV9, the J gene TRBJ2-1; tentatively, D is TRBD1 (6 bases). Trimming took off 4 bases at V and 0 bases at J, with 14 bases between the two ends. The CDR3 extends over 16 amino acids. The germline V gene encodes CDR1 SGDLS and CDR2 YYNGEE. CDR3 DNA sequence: TGTGCCAGCAGCACCCGACAGGTGAGCTCCTACAATGAGCAGTTCTTC. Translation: CASSTRQVSSYNEQFF.

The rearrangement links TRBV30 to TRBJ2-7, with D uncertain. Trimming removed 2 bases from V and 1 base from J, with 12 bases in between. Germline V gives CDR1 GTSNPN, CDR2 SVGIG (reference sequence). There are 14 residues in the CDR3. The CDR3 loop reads CAWSRISGSYEQYF. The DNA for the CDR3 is TGTGCCTGGAGTAGAATTTCAGGATCCTACGAGCAGTACTTC.